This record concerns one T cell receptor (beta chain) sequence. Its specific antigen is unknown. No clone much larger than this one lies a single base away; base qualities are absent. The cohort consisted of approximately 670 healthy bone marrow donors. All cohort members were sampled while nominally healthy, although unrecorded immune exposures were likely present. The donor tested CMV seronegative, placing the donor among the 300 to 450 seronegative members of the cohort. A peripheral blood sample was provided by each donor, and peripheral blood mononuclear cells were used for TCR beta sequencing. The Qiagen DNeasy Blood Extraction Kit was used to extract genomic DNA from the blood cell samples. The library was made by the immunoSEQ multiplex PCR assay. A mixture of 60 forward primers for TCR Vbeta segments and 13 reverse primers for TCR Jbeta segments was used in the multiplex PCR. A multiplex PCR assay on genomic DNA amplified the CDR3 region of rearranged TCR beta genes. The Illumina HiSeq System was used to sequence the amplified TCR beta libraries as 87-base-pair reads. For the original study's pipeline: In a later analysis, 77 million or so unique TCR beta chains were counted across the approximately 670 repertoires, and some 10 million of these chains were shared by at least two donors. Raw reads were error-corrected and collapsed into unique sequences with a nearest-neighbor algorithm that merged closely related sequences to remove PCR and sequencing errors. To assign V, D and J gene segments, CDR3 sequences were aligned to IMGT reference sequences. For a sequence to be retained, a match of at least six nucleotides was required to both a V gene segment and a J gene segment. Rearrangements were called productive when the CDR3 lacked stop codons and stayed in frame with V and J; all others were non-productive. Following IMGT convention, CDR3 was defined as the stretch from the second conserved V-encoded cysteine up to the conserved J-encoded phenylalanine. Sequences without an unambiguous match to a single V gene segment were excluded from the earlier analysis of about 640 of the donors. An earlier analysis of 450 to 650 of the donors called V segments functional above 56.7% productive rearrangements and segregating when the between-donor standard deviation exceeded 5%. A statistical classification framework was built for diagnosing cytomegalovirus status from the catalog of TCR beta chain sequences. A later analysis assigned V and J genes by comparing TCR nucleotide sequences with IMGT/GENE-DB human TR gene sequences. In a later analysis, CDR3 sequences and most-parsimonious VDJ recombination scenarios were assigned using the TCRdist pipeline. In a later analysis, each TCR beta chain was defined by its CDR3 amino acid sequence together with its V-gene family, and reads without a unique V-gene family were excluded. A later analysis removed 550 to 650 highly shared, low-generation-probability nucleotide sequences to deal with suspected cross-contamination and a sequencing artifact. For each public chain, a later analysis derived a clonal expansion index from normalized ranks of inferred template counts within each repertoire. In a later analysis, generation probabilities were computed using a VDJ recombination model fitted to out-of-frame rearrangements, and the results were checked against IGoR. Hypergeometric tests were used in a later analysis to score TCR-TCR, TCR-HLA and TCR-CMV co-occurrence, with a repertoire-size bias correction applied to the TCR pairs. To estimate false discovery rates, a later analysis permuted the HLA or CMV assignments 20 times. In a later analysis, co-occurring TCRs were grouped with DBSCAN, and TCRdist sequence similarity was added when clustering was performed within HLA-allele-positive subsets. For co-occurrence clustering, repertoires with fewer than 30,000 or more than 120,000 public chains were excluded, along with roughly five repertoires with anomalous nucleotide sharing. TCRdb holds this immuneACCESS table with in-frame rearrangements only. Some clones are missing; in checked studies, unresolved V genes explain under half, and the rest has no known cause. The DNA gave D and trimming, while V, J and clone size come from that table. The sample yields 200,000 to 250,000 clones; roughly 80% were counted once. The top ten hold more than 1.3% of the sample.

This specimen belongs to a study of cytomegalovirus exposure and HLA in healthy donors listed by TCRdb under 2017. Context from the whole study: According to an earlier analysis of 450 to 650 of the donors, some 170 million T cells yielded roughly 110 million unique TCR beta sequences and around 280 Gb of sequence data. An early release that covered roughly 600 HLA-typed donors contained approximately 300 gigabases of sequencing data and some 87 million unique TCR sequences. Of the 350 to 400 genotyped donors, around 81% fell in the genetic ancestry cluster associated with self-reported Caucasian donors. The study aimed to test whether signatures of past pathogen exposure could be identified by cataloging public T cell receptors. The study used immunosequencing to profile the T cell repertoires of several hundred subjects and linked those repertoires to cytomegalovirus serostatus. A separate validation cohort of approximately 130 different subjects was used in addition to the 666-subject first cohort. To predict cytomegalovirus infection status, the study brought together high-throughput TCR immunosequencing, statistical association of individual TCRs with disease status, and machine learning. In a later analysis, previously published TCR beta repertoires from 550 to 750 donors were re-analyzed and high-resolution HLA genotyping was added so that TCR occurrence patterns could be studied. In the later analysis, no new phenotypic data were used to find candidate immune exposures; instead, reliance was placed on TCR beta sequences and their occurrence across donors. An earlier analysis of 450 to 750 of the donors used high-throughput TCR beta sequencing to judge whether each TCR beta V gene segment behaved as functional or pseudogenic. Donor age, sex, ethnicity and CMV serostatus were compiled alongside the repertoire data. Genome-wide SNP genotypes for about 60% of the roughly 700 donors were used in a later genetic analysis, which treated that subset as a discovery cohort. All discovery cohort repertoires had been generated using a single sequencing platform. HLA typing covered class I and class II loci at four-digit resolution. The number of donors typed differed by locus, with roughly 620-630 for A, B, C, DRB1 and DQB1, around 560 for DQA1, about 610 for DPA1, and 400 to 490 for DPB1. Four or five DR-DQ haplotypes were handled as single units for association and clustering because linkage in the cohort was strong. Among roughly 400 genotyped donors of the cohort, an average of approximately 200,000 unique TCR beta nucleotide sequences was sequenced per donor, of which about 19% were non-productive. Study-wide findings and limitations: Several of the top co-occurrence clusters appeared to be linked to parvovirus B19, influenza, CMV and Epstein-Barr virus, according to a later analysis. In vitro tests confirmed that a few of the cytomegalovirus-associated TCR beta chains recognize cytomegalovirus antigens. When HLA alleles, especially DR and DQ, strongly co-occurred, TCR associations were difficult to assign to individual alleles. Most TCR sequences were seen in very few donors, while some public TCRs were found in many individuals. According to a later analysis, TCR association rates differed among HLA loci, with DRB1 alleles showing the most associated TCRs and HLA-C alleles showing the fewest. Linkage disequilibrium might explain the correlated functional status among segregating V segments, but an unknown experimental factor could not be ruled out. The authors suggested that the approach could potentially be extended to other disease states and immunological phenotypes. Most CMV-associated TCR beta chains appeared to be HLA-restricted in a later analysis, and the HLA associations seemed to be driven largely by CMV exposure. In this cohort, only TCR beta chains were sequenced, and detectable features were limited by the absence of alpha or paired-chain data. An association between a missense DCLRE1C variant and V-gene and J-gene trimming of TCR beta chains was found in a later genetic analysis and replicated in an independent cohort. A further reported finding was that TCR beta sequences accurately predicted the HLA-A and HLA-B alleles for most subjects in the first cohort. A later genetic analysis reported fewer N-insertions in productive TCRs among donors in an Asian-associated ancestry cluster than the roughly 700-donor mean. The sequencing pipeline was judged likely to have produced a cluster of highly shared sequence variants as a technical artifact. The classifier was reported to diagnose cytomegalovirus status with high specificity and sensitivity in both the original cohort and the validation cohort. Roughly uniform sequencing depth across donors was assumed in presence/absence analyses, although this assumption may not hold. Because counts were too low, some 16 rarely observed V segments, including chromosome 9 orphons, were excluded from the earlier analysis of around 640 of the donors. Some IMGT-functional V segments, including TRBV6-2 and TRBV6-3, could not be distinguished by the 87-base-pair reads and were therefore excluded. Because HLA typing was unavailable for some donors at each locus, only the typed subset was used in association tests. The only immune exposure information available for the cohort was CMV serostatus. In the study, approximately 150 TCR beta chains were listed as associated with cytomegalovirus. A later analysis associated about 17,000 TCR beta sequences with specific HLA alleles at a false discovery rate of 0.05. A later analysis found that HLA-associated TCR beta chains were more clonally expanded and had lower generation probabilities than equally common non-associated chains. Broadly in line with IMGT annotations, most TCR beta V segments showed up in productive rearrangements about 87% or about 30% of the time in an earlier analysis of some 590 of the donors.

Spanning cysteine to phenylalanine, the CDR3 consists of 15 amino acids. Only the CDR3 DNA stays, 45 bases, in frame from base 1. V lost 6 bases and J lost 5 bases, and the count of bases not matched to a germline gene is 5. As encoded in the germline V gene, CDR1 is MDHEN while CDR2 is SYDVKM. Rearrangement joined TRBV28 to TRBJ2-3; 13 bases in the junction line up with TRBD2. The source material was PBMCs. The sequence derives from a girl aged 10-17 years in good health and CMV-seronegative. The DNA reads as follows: TGTGCCAGCAGAACTAGCGGGGGGGGTCAAGATACGCAGTATTTT. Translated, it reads CASRTSGGGQDTQYF.